Shown below are 26 T cell receptor beta chains from a single sample sequenced in a study of cytomegalovirus exposure and HLA in healthy donors (TCRdb year 2017). The library came from the immunoSEQ multiplex PCR assay. For the multiplex PCR, a mixture combining 60 forward primers for TCR Vbeta segments and 13 reverse primers for TCR Jbeta segments was used. Entries here come from immuneACCESS through TCRdb and include only in-frame sequences with V and J called. Some clones fail to appear in such tables; in the studies checked, an unresolved V gene covers under half of the shortfall, and the cause of the remainder is unknown. The sample has some 130,000 clones on record, about 70% of them singletons. Of the sample, 3% to 3.5% falls within the top ten clones. The specimen was PBMCs. The receptors shown here come from a man aged 35 to 55 in good health and CMV-seronegative.

In its sample, this clone was seen a few times. V is TRBV5-4 and J is TRBJ2-2, with D uncertain. Per germline, CDR1 SGHNT and CDR2 YYREEE (reference sequence). Trimming cost V 4 bases and J 4 bases, with 5 bases left between them. CDR3 length: 12 amino acids. CDR3 nucleotide sequence: TGTGCCAGCAGCACACGCACCGGGGAGCTGTTTTTT. Translation gives CASSTRTGELFF.

This sequence joins TRBV19 and TRBJ2-6; tentative D call: TRBD2 (7 bases). V was cut by 6 bases and J by 3 bases, with 12 bases left in between. The CDR3 runs to 15 residues. The V gene's germline CDR1 is LNHDA and CDR2 SQIVND (reference sequence). The DNA for the CDR3 is TGTGCCAGTAGCCGGGGGGCCGGTGGGGCCAACGTCCTGACTTTC. Its translation: CASSRGAGGANVLTF. The full variable domain, with the rest looked up from reference TRBV19 and TRBJ2-6, is DGGITQSPKYLFRKEGQNVTLSCEQNLNHDAMYWYRQDPGQGLRLIYYSQIVNDFQKGDIAEGYSVSREKKESFPLTVTSAQKNPTAFYLCASSRGAGGANVLTFGAGSRLTVL.

This rearrangement joins TRBV9 to TRBJ2-3, with 10 bases that match TRBD2. The CDR3 length is 16 residues. Germline CDR1 is SGDLS and CDR2 is YYNGEE. With V trimmed by 2 bases and J by 7 bases, 10 bases remained unmatched. The CDR3 protein is CASSVERGGPSHTQYF. The DNA of the CDR3 is TGTGCCAGCAGCGTTGAGCGGGGGGGGCCGTCCCATACGCAGTATTTT.

CDR3 in amino acids: CAISEPRGSYEQYF. CDR3 DNA: TGTGCCATCAGTGAGCCCAGGGGGAGCTACGAGCAGTACTTC. This rearrangement joins TRBV10-3 to TRBJ2-7, with 7 positions matching TRBD1. The V gene's germline CDR1 is ENHRY and CDR2 SYGVKD. V shed 2 bases and J 3 bases; nucleotides not matched to a gene: 4. The CDR3 totals 14 residues.

V usage is TRBV4-2 and J usage is TRBJ2-7; the match to TRBD1 covers 8 bases. Per the germline V gene, CDR1 is LGHNA and CDR2 is YNFKEQ. After removal of 3 bases from V and 2 bases from J, the junction contained 12 bases not matched to a gene. The CDR3 is made up of 17 amino acids. For the CDR3, the DNA is TGTGCCAGCAGCCACGCAGGGGGCAGGGGTGAGACCTACGAGCAGTACTTC. Amino acids: CASSHAGGRGETYEQYF.

This chain uses TRBV7-8 with TRBJ1-5, with 12 bases matching TRBD1. J was trimmed by 0 bases and V by 0 bases; bases with no gene match: 3. The CDR3 runs 18 residues. Germline V gene lookup returns CDR1 SGHVS and CDR2 FQNEAQ. The CDR3 sequence is CASSLAGQGAYSNQPQHF. In nucleotides, the CDR3 is TGTGCCAGCAGCTTAGCGGGACAGGGGGCTTATAGCAATCAGCCCCAGCATTTT.

V gene TRBV2 combines with J gene TRBJ2-3, with 10 nucleotides matching TRBD2. The CDR3 is made up of 16 amino acids. Losses at the gene ends were 10 bases for V and 2 bases for J; bases not matched to a gene: 12. CDR1 is SNHLY, CDR2 FYNNEI, per germline. CDR3 DNA: TGTGCCACTACCCCCCAGCGGGGGGGGATCACAGATACGCAGTATTTT. It specifies CATTPQRGGITDTQYF.

The chain recombines TRBV2 with TRBJ2-1; the D gene is possibly TRBD1 (5 bases). Germline V gives CDR1 SNHLY, CDR2 FYNNEI. V gave up 7 bases and J gave up 5 bases, with 15 bases separating them. This CDR3 has 14 residues. The CDR3 sequence: CASNRRQLDNEQFF. CDR3 nucleotides: TGTGCCAGCAACAGGCGGCAGCTGGACAATGAGCAGTTCTTC.

In this sample, this clone turned up once. J is TRBJ2-3 and V is TRBV30, with 9 bases fitting TRBD1. This CDR3 is built from 13 residues. V was clipped by 5 bases and J by 2 bases; unmatched bases: 2. CDR1 and CDR2 from the germline V gene are GTSNPN and SVGIG (reference sequence). The CDR3 here is CAWGTGTTDTQYF. In DNA, the CDR3 is TGTGCCTGGGGGACAGGGACCACAGATACGCAGTATTTT.

The CDR3 sequence: CASSPRVLNQPQHF. CDR3 nucleotides: TGCGCCAGCAGCCCCCGGGTCCTCAATCAGCCCCAGCATTTT. The chain uses TRBV4-3 and TRBJ1-5; D is ambiguous. The CDR3 is made up of 14 amino acids. Germline CDR1 and CDR2: LGHNA and YSLEER. V was shortened by 4 bases and J by 3 bases, with 10 bases between the two germline ends.

V is TRBV30 and J is TRBJ2-2; D possibly corresponds to TRBD1 (5 bases). The ends were cut back, 2 bases at V and 0 bases at J, with 13 bases in the middle. The V gene's germline CDR1 is GTSNPN and CDR2 SVGIG (reference sequence). The CDR3 is 16 residues long. The DNA of the CDR3 is TGTGCCTGGAGTTGGGGCAGGTCCGCGAACACCGGGGAGCTGTTTTTT. This translates into CAWSWGRSANTGELFF.

The rearrangement links TRBV7-6 to TRBJ2-2; D gene uncertain. Trimming left V 0 bases short and J 0 bases short, with 8 bases between. Germline CDR1 and CDR2: SGHVS and FNYEAQ. The CDR3 contains 16 residues. As DNA, the CDR3 is TGTGCCAGCAGCTTAGCGCGGCGGCCGAACACCGGGGAGCTGTTTTTT. Translation: CASSLARRPNTGELFF.

The V and J genes are TRBV29-1 and TRBJ2-3; 8 positions agree with TRBD2. CDR1 and CDR2 from the germline V gene are SQVTM and ANQGSEA. This CDR3 is built from 16 residues. V trimming: 6 bases; J trimming: 6 bases; junction bases outside the gene matches: 17. CDR3 residues: CSVAPPAAAGGDTQYF. The CDR3 bases are TGCAGCGTCGCCCCACCAGCGGCGGCGGGAGGCGATACGCAGTATTTT.

This clone has more than one count but fewer than ten. The chain links TRBV29-1 to TRBJ2-7; TRBD1 aligns across 8 bases. Germline V gene sequence: CDR1 SQVTM, CDR2 ANQGSEA. V trimming: 5 bases; J trimming: 6 bases; junction bases outside the gene matches: 18. This CDR3 contains 16 residues. The CDR3 reads CSVTYPRQGRPLEQYF. For the CDR3, the DNA is TGCAGCGTTACGTATCCCCGACAGGGGCGTCCCCTCGAGCAGTACTTC.

The chain joins TRBV19 to TRBJ2-5, with TRBD1 matching over 8 bases. CDR1 and CDR2 (germline): LNHDA, SQIVND (reference sequence). The CDR3 has 15 residues. The J segment lost 5 bases and the V segment lost 3 bases, leaving 8 bases of the junction unmatched. CDR3 loop: CASSIRPGGVETQYF. The CDR3 region has the DNA TGTGCCAGTAGTATCCGTCCAGGGGGCGTGGAGACCCAGTACTTC.

The gene calls are TRBV19 and TRBJ1-2; TRBD1 matches 8 bases. Germline trimming cut 2 bases from V and 3 bases from J; bases unmatched to any gene: 5. Per germline, CDR1 LNHDA and CDR2 SQIVND (reference sequence). The CDR3 has 15 amino acids. This CDR3 reads CASSILGQGDYGYTF. For the CDR3, the DNA is TGTGCCAGTAGTATATTAGGACAGGGTGACTATGGCTACACCTTC.

The J gene is TRBJ2-2, the V gene TRBV4-3; perhaps TRBD2 as D (5 bases). Per germline, CDR1 LGHNA and CDR2 YSLEER. V was cut by 0 bases and J by 4 bases, with 9 bases left in between. The CDR3 is 15 residues long. DNA for the CDR3: TGCGCCAGCAGCCAAGATGCGGGCCCCACCGGGGAGCTGTTTTTT. This translates into CASSQDAGPTGELFF.

Only one count was recorded for this clone. This chain connects TRBV6-5 to TRBJ2-7, with 9 nucleotides matching TRBD2. The trim removed 0 bases at V and 2 bases at J, leaving 2 bases unmatched. The CDR3 totals 15 residues. Germline V gives CDR1 MNHEY, CDR2 SVGAGI. The CDR3 is CASSYSSGRTYEQYF. The CDR3 DNA is TGTGCCAGCAGTTACTCGAGCGGGAGGACCTACGAGCAGTACTTC.

The chain has TRBV7-6 and TRBJ2-6; 7 nucleotides align to TRBD1. The trim removed 4 bases at V and 0 bases at J, leaving 9 bases unmatched. Per germline, CDR1 SGHVS and CDR2 FNYEAQ. The CDR3 has 18 residues. This CDR3 reads CASSSRGTAISGANVLTF. The DNA for the CDR3 is TGTGCCAGCAGCTCCAGGGGGACAGCGATCTCTGGGGCCAACGTCCTGACTTTC.

With regard to this clone: The junction and the germline gene differ at one end; a read error may be behind it. The chain combines TRBV20-1 with TRBJ2-5; D gene uncertain. This CDR3 comprises 11 residues. Per the germline V gene, CDR1 is DFQATT and CDR2 is SNEGSKA (reference sequence). The DNA of the CDR3 is TGCAGTGAGCATAACCAAGAGAACCAGTACTTC. This codes for CSEHNQENQYF.

The chain is built from TRBV6-5 and TRBJ2-7, with 9 bases fitting TRBD1. Trimming removed 8 bases from V and 5 bases from J; junction bases left unmatched: 7. The CDR3 consists of 13 residues. Per germline, CDR1 MNHEY and CDR2 SVGAGI. The CDR3 is CASGSTGGNEQYF. CDR3 DNA: TGTGCCAGCGGATCGACAGGGGGAAACGAGCAGTACTTC.

The V call is TRBV11-2, the J call TRBJ1-1; no definite D call. There are 13 residues in the CDR3. The V gene's germline CDR1 is SGHAT and CDR2 FQNNGV. Trimming removed 1 base at V and 5 bases at J, with 8 bases between. The CDR3 protein is CASSLVAVTEAFF. As DNA, the CDR3 is TGTGCCAGCAGCTTAGTTGCGGTTACTGAAGCTTTCTTT.

The chain has TRBV5-1 and TRBJ2-7; TRBD2 matches 8 bases. CDR1 SGHRS and CDR2 YFSETQ come from the germline V gene. The length of the CDR3 is 18 residues. V shed 1 base and J 0 bases; nucleotides not matched to a gene: 12. The CDR3 sequence: CASSLPPLAGRPSYEQYF. Written as DNA, the CDR3 is TGCGCCAGCAGCTTGCCCCCATTAGCGGGGCGACCCTCCTACGAGCAGTACTTC.

J is TRBJ1-2 and V is TRBV10-3; tentative D call: TRBD1 (6 bases). The CDR3 extends over 14 amino acids. Per germline, CDR1 ENHRY and CDR2 SYGVKD. Trimming took off 3 bases at V and 4 bases at J, with 12 bases between the two ends. The CDR3 nucleotides are TGTGCCATCAGTGACTACAGGGACCCCTATGGCTACACCTTC. The encoded protein is CAISDYRDPYGYTF.

The chain uses TRBV7-3 and TRBJ2-3, with 8 bases matching TRBD2. The V gene end was trimmed by 3 bases and the J gene end by 4 bases; junction bases not matched to a gene: 3. Germline CDR1 SGHTA, CDR2 FQGTGA. The CDR3 runs 14 residues. The CDR3 loop is CASSFSGASDTQYF. The CDR3 nucleotides read TGTGCCAGCAGCTTTAGCGGGGCGTCAGATACGCAGTATTTT.

The rearrangement uses TRBV5-1 and TRBJ1-3; 7 bases are shared with TRBD1. This CDR3 spans 15 amino acids. Germline CDR1 and CDR2: SGHRS and YFSETQ. With V trimmed by 4 bases and J by 0 bases, 4 bases remained unmatched. The CDR3 sequence is CASSAGTASGNTIYF. For the CDR3, the DNA is TGCGCCAGCAGCGCCGGGACAGCCTCTGGAAACACCATATATTTT.